This TCR beta chain was captured in a study of cytomegalovirus exposure and HLA in healthy donors. Study summary: Among some 400 genotyped donors, about 83% fell in the Caucasian-associated ancestry cluster.

Donors were ostensibly healthy at sampling, although undocumented immune exposures were probable. It was with 60 Vbeta and 13 Jbeta primers that the PCR ran. Assay: immunoSEQ multiplex PCR; the TCRdb copy retains only in-frame clones and omits some. The sample has roughly 130,000 clones, about three quarters seen once. This clonotype was sampled from a man aged 35-49 years in good health and CMV-seropositive. The sequencing input was PBMCs.

The CDR3 nucleotides are TGTGCCAGCAGCTTACGAGCCCCGTCGACTGAAGCTTTCTTT. It encodes CASSLRAPSTEAFF. This chain links TRBV7-8 with TRBJ1-1; D remains ambiguous. V lost 2 bases and J 5 bases, leaving 12 bases between the germline ends. The length of the CDR3 is 14 residues. CDR1 is SGHVS and CDR2 is FQNEAQ in the germline V gene. Supplemented by reference TRBV7-8 and TRBJ1-1, the full variable domain reads GAGVSQSPRYKVAKRGQDVALRCDPISGHVSLFWYQQALGQGPEFLTYFQNEAQLDKSGLPSDRFFAERPEGSVSTLKIQRTQQEDSAVYLCASSLRAPSTEAFFGQGTRLTVV.